What follows are 4 T cell receptor beta chains derived from one specimen sequenced in a study of blood T cell repertoires in COVID-19. Data came from immunoSEQ multiplex PCR; TCRdb stores just in-frame clones and leaves some out. The top ten hold approximately 1.8% of the sample, which has around 250,000 clones, about 80% seen once. Sequenced material: peripheral blood. The origin of the receptors is a man younger than 45 who had recovered from COVID-19.

The J gene is TRBJ1-1, the V gene TRBV5-1; no firm D call. Trimming removed 0 bases from V and 0 bases from J, with 9 bases in between. This CDR3 contains 15 residues. Germline assignment: CDR1 SGHRS and CDR2 YFSETQ. CDR3 loop: CASSLGQAMNTEAFF. CDR3 nucleotides: TGCGCCAGCAGCTTGGGGCAGGCAATGAACACTGAAGCTTTCTTT.

The chain combines TRBV5-6 with TRBJ2-7, with a weak D call TRBD2 (6 bases). This CDR3 has 14 residues. V gave up 4 bases and J gave up 0 bases, with 11 bases separating them. The germline gives CDR1 SGHDT, CDR2 YYEEEE. The CDR3, as DNA: TGTGCCAGCAGCGAGGTGCGGGGCTCCTACGAGCAGTACGTC. Protein: CASSEVRGSYEQYV.

The genes are TRBV4-1 and TRBJ1-4, with TRBD1 matching over 7 bases. The CDR3 length is 16 residues. V trimming: 1 base; J trimming: 3 bases; junction bases outside the gene matches: 5. Germline V lookup: CDR1 MGHRA, CDR2 YSYEKL. The CDR3 coding sequence is TGCGCCAGCAGCCAAGGTCTAAGGGGGCCTAATGAAAAACTGTTTTTT. Its translation is CASSQGLRGPNEKLFF.

V is TRBV14 and J is TRBJ2-5, with a possible D match to TRBD1 (6 bases). The germline V gene has CDR1 SGHDN and CDR2 FVKESK. Trimming took off 1 base at V and 5 bases at J, with 17 bases between the two ends. There are 16 residues in the CDR3. The CDR3 nucleotides read TGTGCCAGCAGCCAAGCTGTGGGGACAACATGGGAGACCCAGTACTTC. This encodes CASSQAVGTTWETQYF.